This T cell receptor (beta chain) was sequenced during a study of shared T cell receptors in the human thymus. This CDR3 region has 11 residues. Repertoires were generated with immunoSEQ multiplex PCR, while TCRdb's copy carries only in-frame clones and drops some. The table includes 720,000 or so clones, approximately 85% detected once. These data also formed part of another study, on human thymus T cells. This second study notes: Having surgery to correct congenital heart defects, healthy Finnish infants acted as the donors. Corrective cardiac operations yielded the resected thymus tissue. Both thymic and peripheral blood repertoires showed apparently biased V and J usage. Related research examined unrelated individuals and reported that their thymic repertoires overlapped highly.

The clonotype comes from a girl under two years old with a congenital heart defect. The V gene is TRBV1, the J gene TRBJ2-7; the table names TRBD1, a call not compared with the DNA. TRBV1 has pseudogene status. Material for sequencing was thymocytes. The CDR3 protein is CTSSLQGEQYF. The CDR3 nucleotides are TGCACCAGCAGCCTACAGGGCGAGCAGTACTTC.